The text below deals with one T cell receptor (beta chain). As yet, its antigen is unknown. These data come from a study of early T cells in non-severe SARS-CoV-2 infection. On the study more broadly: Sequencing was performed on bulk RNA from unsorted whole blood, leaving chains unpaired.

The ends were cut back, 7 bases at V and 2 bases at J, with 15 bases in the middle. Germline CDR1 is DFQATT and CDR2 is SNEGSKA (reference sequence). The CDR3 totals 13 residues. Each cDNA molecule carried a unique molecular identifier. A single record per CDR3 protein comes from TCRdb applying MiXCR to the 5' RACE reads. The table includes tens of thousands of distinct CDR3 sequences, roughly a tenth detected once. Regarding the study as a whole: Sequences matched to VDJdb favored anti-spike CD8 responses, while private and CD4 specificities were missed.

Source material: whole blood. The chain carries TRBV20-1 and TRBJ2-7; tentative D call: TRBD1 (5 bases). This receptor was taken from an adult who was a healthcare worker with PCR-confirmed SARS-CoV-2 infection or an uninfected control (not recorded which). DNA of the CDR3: TGCAGTGGAAGGGGCGAATCTACCTACGAGCAGTACTTC. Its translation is CSGRGESTYEQYF.